This T cell receptor beta chain was sequenced during a study of CD8 T cells in ankylosing spondylitis. Generation of TCR beta libraries employed quantitative 5'-RACE incorporating molecular barcodes. TCRdb reanalysed the 5' RACE reads using MiXCR and keeps one entry per CDR3 protein. The data show about 340,000 distinct CDR3 sequences, roughly 14% seen once. Findings and limits, study-wide: As reported, disease-linked clones showed significant enrichment in matched ankylosing spondylitis synovial fluid. Characteristic of ankylosing spondylitis blood, it appeared, was a TCR beta motif comprising roughly 8 highly homologous variants. In peripheral blood, disease-linked CD8+ clones occurred at relatively low frequencies.

The CDR3 consists of 14 residues. CDR1 DFQATT and CDR2 SNEGSKA come from the germline V gene (reference sequence). V dropped 3 bases and J dropped 5; count of bases not matched to a gene: 4. In its sample, this clonotype was seen many times. The target antigen is unknown. This chain connects TRBV20-1 to TRBJ2-1; 10 positions agree with TRBD2. The receptor's source is a male donor with ankylosing spondylitis or in good health (not recorded which). The sequencing sample was made of blood, either unsorted or a sorted T cell fraction (not recorded which). CDR3 sequence: CSASASGGNNEQFF. In nucleotides, the CDR3 is TGCAGTGCTAGTGCTAGCGGGGGTAACAATGAGCAGTTCTTC.